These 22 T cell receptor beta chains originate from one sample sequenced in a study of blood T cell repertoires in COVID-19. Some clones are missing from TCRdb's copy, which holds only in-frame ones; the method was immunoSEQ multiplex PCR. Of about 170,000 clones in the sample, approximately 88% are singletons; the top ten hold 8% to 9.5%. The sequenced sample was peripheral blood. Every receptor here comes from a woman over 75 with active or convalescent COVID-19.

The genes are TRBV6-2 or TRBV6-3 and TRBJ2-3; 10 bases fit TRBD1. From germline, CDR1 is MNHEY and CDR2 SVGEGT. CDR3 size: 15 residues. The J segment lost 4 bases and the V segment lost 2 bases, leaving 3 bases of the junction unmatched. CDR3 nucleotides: TGTGCCAGCAGTTACGGACAGGGGGGCGCAGATACGCAGTATTTT. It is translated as CASSYGQGGADTQYF.

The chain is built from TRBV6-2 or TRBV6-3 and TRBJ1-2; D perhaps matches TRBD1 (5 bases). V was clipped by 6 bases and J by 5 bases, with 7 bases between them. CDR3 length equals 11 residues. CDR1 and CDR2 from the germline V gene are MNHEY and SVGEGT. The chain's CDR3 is CASSAGYGYTF. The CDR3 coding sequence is TGTGCCAGCAGCGCAGGGTATGGCTACACCTTC.

CDR3 in DNA: TGCGCCAGCAGCCAAGCTGTAGCGGGGGGGAACAATGAGCAGTTCTTC. Translating it yields CASSQAVAGGNNEQFF. The chain employs TRBV4-1 and TRBJ2-1; 11 bases align to TRBD2. The CDR3 totals 16 residues. The trim removed 1 base at V and 5 bases at J, leaving 4 bases unmatched. CDR1 is MGHRA and CDR2 is YSYEKL in the germline V gene.

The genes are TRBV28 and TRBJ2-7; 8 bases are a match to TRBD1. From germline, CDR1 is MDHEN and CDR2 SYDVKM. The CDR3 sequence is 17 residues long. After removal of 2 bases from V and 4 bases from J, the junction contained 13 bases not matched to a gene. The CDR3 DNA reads TGTGCCAGCAGTTTAATGAGTGGGCAGGGGGCAGCGTACGAGCAGTACTTC. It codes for CASSLMSGQGAAYEQYF. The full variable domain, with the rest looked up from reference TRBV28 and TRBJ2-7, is DVKVTQSSRYLVKRTGEKVFLECVQDMDHENMFWYRQDPGLGLRLIYFSYDVKMKEKGDIPEGYSVSREKKERFSLILESASTNQTSMYLCASSLMSGQGAAYEQYFGPGTRLTVT.

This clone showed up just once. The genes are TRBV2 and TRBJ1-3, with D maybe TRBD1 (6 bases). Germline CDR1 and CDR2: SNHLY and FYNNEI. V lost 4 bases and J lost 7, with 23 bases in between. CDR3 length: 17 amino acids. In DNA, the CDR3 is TGTGCCAGCAGTGGCCAAGGAAGGGCAGGGGTAGGGAACACCATATATTTT. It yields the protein CASSGQGRAGVGNTIYF.

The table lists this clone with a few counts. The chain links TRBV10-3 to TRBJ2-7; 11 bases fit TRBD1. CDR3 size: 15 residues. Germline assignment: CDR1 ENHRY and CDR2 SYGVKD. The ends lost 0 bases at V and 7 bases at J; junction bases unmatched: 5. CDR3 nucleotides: TGTGCCATCAGTGAGTCCGCGGGACAGGGGGGTGAGCAGTACTTC. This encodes CAISESAGQGGEQYF.

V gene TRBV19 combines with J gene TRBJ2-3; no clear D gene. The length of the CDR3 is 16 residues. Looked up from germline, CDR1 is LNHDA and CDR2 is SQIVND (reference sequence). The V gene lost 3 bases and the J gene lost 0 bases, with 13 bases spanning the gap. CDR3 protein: CASSMTDFPSTDTQYF. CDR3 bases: TGTGCCAGTAGTATGACTGACTTCCCTAGCACAGATACGCAGTATTTT.

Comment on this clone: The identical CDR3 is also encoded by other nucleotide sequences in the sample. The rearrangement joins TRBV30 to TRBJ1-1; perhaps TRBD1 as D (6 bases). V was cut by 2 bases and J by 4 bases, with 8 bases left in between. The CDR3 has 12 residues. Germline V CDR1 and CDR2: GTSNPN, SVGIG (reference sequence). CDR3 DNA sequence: TGTGCCTGGAGTTTAGGGGGCACTGAAGCTTTCTTT. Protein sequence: CAWSLGGTEAFF.

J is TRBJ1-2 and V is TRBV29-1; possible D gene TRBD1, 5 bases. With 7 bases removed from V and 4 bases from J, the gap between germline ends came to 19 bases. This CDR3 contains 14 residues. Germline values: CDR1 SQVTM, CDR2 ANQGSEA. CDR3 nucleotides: TGCAGCGCTCTCCCCCAGGGTGGTGGCTATGGCTACACCTTC. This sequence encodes CSALPQGGGYGYTF.

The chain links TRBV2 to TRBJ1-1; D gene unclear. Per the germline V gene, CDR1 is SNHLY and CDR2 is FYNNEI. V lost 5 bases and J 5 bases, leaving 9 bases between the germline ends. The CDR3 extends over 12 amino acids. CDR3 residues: CASSREETEAFF. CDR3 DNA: TGTGCCAGCAGTAGGGAGGAGACTGAAGCTTTCTTT.

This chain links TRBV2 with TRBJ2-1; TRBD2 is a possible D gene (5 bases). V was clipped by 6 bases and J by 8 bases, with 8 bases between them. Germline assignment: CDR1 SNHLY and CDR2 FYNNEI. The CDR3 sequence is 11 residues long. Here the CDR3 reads CASSILDEQFF. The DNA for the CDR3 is TGTGCCAGCAGCATACTAGATGAGCAGTTCTTC.

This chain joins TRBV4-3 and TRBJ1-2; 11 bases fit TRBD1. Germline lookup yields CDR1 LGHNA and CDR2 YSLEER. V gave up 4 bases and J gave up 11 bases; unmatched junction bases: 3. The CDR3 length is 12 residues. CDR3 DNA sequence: TGCGCCAGCAGCCTCGGGACAGGGGGATACACCTTC. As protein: CASSLGTGGYTF.

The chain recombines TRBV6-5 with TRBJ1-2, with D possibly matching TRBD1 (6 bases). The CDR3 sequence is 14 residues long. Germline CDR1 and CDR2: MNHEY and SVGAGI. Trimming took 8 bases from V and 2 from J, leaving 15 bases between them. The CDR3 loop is CASGGRGQNYGYTF. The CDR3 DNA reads TGTGCCAGCGGGGGTCGGGGACAAAACTATGGCTACACCTTC.

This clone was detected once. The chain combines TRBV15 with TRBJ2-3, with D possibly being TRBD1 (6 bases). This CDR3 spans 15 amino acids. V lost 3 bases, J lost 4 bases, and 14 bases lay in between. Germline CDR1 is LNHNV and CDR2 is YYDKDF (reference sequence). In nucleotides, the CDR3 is TGTGCCACCAGCAGTCTGGCAGGGGTTGCAGATACGCAGTATTTT. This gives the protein CATSSLAGVADTQYF.

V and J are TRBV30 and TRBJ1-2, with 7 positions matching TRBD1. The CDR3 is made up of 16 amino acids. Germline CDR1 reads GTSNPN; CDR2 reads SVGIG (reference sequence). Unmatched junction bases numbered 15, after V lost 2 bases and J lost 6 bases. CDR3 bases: TGTGCCTGGAGTCTGATCCCGGGACAGAAATCGGATGGCTACACCTTC. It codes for CAWSLIPGQKSDGYTF.

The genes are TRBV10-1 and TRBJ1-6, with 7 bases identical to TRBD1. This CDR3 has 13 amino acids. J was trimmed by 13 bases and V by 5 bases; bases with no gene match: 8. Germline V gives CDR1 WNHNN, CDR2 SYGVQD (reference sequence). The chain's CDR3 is CASSSRQGNPLHF. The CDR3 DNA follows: TGCGCCAGCAGTTCTCGACAGGGAAATCCCCTCCACTTT.

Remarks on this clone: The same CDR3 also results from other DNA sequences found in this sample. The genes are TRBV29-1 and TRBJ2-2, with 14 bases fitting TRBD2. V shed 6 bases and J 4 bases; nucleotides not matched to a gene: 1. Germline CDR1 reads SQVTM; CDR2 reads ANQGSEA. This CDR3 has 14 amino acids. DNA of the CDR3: TGCAGCGTAGGACTAGCGGGGGGCACCGGGGAGCTGTTTTTT. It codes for CSVGLAGGTGELFF.

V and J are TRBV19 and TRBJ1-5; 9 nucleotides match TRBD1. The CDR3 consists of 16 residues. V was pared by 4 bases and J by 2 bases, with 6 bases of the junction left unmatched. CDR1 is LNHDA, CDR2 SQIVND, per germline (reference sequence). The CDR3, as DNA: TGTGCCAGTAGTACCCCGGACAGGGGAGGCAATCAGCCCCAGCATTTT. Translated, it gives CASSTPDRGGNQPQHF.

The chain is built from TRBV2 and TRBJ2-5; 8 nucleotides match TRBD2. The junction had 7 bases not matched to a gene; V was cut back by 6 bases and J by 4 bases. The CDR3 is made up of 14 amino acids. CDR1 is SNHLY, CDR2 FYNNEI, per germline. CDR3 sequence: CASRAVLAGETQYF. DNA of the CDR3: TGTGCCAGCAGGGCGGTGCTAGCGGGAGAGACCCAGTACTTC. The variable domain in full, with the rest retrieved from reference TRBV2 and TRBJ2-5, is EPEVTQTPSHQVTQMGQEVILRCVPISNHLYFYWYRQILGQKVEFLVSFYNNEISEKSEIFDDQFSVERPDGSNFTLKIRSTKLEDSAMYFCASRAVLAGETQYFGPGTRLLVL.

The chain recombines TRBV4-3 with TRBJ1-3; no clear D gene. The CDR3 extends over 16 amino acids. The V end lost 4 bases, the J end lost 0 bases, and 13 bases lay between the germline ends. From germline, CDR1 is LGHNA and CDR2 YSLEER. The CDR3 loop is CASSPRGALSGNTIYF. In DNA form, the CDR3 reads TGCGCCAGCAGCCCGCGGGGTGCCCTCTCTGGAAACACCATATATTTT.

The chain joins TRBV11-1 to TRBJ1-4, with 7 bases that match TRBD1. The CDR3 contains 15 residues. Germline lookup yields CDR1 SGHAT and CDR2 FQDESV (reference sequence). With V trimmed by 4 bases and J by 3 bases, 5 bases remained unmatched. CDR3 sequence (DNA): TGTGCCAGCAGCTCGGACAGGACCTCTAATGAAAAACTGTTTTTT. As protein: CASSSDRTSNEKLFF.

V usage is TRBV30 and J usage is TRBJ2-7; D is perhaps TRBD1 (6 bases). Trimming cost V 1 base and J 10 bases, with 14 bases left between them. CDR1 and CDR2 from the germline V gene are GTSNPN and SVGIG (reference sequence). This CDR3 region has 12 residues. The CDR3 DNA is TGTGCCTGGAGTGGGGACAAAGCAGTACAGTACTTC. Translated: CAWSGDKAVQYF.